This entry lists 21 T cell receptor beta chains sequenced from one sample in a study of blood T cell repertoires in COVID-19. Libraries were prepared by immunoSEQ multiplex PCR; TCRdb keeps only in-frame clonotypes and omits some of them. The data show 110,000 to 150,000 clones, with 87% seen just once and approximately 11% held by the top ten. Sample: PBMCs or T cells enriched from blood (not recorded which). These receptors were obtained from a man aged 55 to 70 who had recovered from COVID-19.

The chain joins TRBV3-1 (or the pseudogene TRBV3-2) to TRBJ1-5; no definite D call. Trimming cost V 4 bases and J 5 bases, with 6 bases left between them. CDR3 length: 12 residues. Germline CDR1 reads LGHDT; CDR2 reads YNNKEL (reference sequence). CDR3 DNA: TGTGCCAGCAGCCTGGGAGATCAGCCCCAGCATTTT. This encodes CASSLGDQPQHF.

The chain carries TRBV7-8 and TRBJ2-6; D ambiguous. The CDR3 loop spans 18 amino acids. V lost 3 bases, J lost 0 bases, and 15 bases lay in between. Germline CDR1 and CDR2: SGHVS and FQNEAQ. The CDR3 DNA follows: TGTGCCAGCAGCTTGATCTCTGTCCGACTCTCTGGGGCCAACGTCCTGACTTTC. Translated, it gives CASSLISVRLSGANVLTF.

The chain carries TRBV19 and TRBJ2-5, with D possibly matching TRBD1 (6 bases). The CDR3 spans 17 residues. The V end was cut by 0 bases, the J end by 4 bases, with 18 bases between. Germline-derived CDR1 and CDR2 are LNHDA and SQIVND (reference sequence). In DNA, the CDR3 is TGTGCCAGTAGTATAGATCGGTCCGGCAGGGGACGAGAGACCCAGTACTTC. As protein: CASSIDRSGRGRETQYF. Variable domain in full (rest from reference TRBV19 and TRBJ2-5): DGGITQSPKYLFRKEGQNVTLSCEQNLNHDAMYWYRQDPGQGLRLIYYSQIVNDFQKGDIAEGYSVSREKKESFPLTVTSAQKNPTAFYLCASSIDRSGRGRETQYFGPGTRLLVL.

The CDR3 loop is CASSQSPASLIYNEQFF. In DNA form, the CDR3 reads TGCGCCAGCAGTCAATCTCCGGCTAGCCTTATCTACAATGAGCAGTTCTTC. The chain employs TRBV23-1 and TRBJ2-1; D is perhaps TRBD2 (5 bases). TRBV23-1 is noted as an ORF with a role that remains uncertain. V was pared by 0 bases and J by 3 bases, with 15 bases between. The CDR3 sequence is 17 residues long.

The genes are TRBV10-2 and TRBJ2-7, with D hard to call. The CDR3 is 12 amino acids. Germline assignment: CDR1 WSHSY and CDR2 SAAADI. V lost 4 bases, J lost 3 bases, and 7 bases lay in between. CDR3 in DNA: TGCGCCAGCAGTGCGAGAGGCTACGAGCAGTACTTC. It specifies CASSARGYEQYF.

J is TRBJ2-1 and V is TRBV27, with 9 positions matching TRBD2. CDR3 length: 15 amino acids. The germline gives CDR1 MNHEY, CDR2 SMNVEV (reference sequence). Germline trimming cut 3 bases from V and 4 bases from J; bases unmatched to any gene: 4. For the CDR3, the DNA is TGTGCCAGCAGTTTGGGCGGGGGGGCATACAATGAGCAGTTCTTC. It translates to CASSLGGGAYNEQFF.

Remarks on this clone: Other nucleotide sequences from this sample produce the same CDR3. CDR3 DNA: TGTGCCAGCTCACCAGGCCAGATCACAGATACGCAGTATTTT. Its translation: CASSPGQITDTQYF. V and J are TRBV18 and TRBJ2-3; D is unresolved. This CDR3 is 14 amino acids long. In germline, CDR1 is KGHSH, CDR2 LQKENI. V was cut by 2 bases and J by 2 bases, with 8 bases left in between. Variable domain in full (rest from reference TRBV18 and TRBJ2-3): NAGVMQNPRHLVRRRGQEARLRCSPMKGHSHVYWYRQLPEEGLKFMVYLQKENIIDESGMPKERFSAEFPKEGPSILRIQQVVRGDSAAYFCASSPGQITDTQYFGPGTRLTVL.

The chain is built from TRBV9 and TRBJ2-3; TRBD2 matches 8 bases. The CDR3 spans 16 residues. Germline loops: CDR1 SGDLS, CDR2 YYNGEE. V gave up 3 bases and J gave up 0 bases; unmatched junction bases: 6. CDR3 DNA: TGTGCCAGCAGCGCGTCCGGGACTAGGAGCACAGATACGCAGTATTTT. As protein: CASSASGTRSTDTQYF.

This clone was seen only a few times. The chain is built from TRBV19 and TRBJ1-6; D not certain. The CDR3 is 15 residues long. V was clipped by 4 bases and J by 6 bases, with 13 bases between them. The germline gives CDR1 LNHDA, CDR2 SQIVND (reference sequence). The CDR3 coding sequence is TGTGCCAGTAGTAAAGAAGGACTGACTAATTCACCCCTCCACTTT. It codes for CASSKEGLTNSPLHF.

This sequence joins TRBV5-1 and TRBJ2-3, with 11 bases lining up with TRBD2. CDR3 size: 17 residues. The V segment lost 0 bases and the J segment 2 bases; nucleotides outside the gene matches: 5. CDR1 is SGHRS, CDR2 YFSETQ, per germline. The CDR3 sequence: CASSLARLAGTTDTQYF. CDR3 sequence (DNA): TGCGCCAGCAGCTTGGCCCGACTAGCGGGGACCACAGATACGCAGTATTTT.

This chain links TRBV29-1 with TRBJ1-1; 7 nucleotides line up with TRBD1. J lost 7 bases, V lost 4 bases, and 3 bases had no gene match. This CDR3 spans 11 amino acids. The germline V gene has CDR1 SQVTM and CDR2 ANQGSEA. CDR3 in amino acids: CSVAGGSEAFF. The CDR3 DNA follows: TGCAGCGTTGCAGGGGGGAGTGAAGCTTTCTTT.

This CDR3 is CASSQALDEQFF. CDR3 DNA sequence: TGTGCCAGCAGCCAAGCACTGGATGAGCAGTTCTTC. The gene calls are TRBV4-2 and TRBJ2-1; D uncertain. CDR3 size: 12 residues. V was cut by 1 base and J by 8 bases, with 6 bases left in between. The V gene's germline CDR1 is LGHNA and CDR2 YNFKEQ.

The rearrangement joins TRBV7-2 to TRBJ2-3; D call uncertain. With 1 base removed from V and 6 bases from J, the gap between germline ends came to 5 bases. The CDR3 extends over 12 amino acids. The germline CDR1 and CDR2 sequences are SGHTA and FQGNSA. Here the CDR3 DNA reads TGTGCCAGCAGCTTAGGTCCGGATACGCAGTATTTT. It is translated as CASSLGPDTQYF.

The chain has TRBV10-2 and TRBJ1-4; 8 bases fit TRBD1. This CDR3 is 16 amino acids long. CDR1 and CDR2 from the germline V gene are WSHSY and SAAADI. Trimming took 6 bases from V and 8 from J; bases not matched to a gene: 14. This chain's CDR3 is CASRGVSGGAGEKLFF. The CDR3 coding sequence is TGCGCCAGCAGAGGAGTGTCAGGGGGCGCAGGGGAAAAACTGTTTTTT.

This clone was observed once. The chain carries TRBV5-1 and TRBJ2-2; no reliable D call. This CDR3 is built from 16 residues. The germline gives CDR1 SGHRS, CDR2 YFSETQ. V lost 2 bases and J 1 base, leaving 12 bases between the germline ends. The DNA of the CDR3 is TGCGCCAGCAGCTTATGGGTTAGCTTGAACACCGGGGAGCTGTTTTTT. Amino acid sequence: CASSLWVSLNTGELFF.

The CDR3 coding sequence is TGTGCCAGCAGCTTAGCGAGCGGCTCTGGAAACACCATATATTTT. Protein product: CASSLASGSGNTIYF. The chain uses TRBV7-9 and TRBJ1-3; no clear D gene. V gave up 0 bases and J gave up 0 bases, with 6 bases separating them. CDR3 length: 15 residues. Germline V CDR1 and CDR2: SEHNR, FQNEAQ (reference sequence).

This clone was seen a handful of times. The chain joins TRBV5-4 to TRBJ2-2; the D gene is possibly TRBD1 (5 bases). The V end was cut by 0 bases, the J end by 5 bases, with 8 bases between. The CDR3 runs 14 residues. CDR1 and CDR2 (germline): SGHNT, YYREEE (reference sequence). CDR3 sequence: CASSLGQLTGELFF. In DNA, the CDR3 is TGTGCCAGCAGCTTGGGACAGCTAACCGGGGAGCTGTTTTTT.

The chain uses TRBV9 and TRBJ1-4; 8 positions agree with TRBD1. The V segment lost 4 bases and the J segment 5 bases; nucleotides outside the gene matches: 4. Germline V lookup: CDR1 SGDLS, CDR2 YYNGEE. This CDR3 region has 14 residues. Here the CDR3 DNA reads TGTGCCAGCAGCCGGGACAGGAGAAATGAAAAACTGTTTTTT. It encodes CASSRDRRNEKLFF.

The rearrangement joins TRBV5-8 to TRBJ1-5, with a tentative D call TRBD1 (5 bases). The CDR3 spans 15 residues. Trimming removed 3 bases at V and 4 bases at J, with 14 bases between. Germline CDR1 is SGHTS and CDR2 is YDEGEE. The CDR3 nucleotides read TGTGCCAGCAGCTCGGGGGTTCTAGGTAATCAGCCCCAGCATTTT. This codes for CASSSGVLGNQPQHF.

In its sample, this clone was seen once. The chain is built from TRBV16 and TRBJ2-3; D perhaps matches TRBD1 (5 bases). Germline V gene lookup returns CDR1 KGHSY and CDR2 FQNENV. The CDR3 loop spans 15 amino acids. V dropped 7 bases and J dropped 5 bases, with 19 bases sitting between them. The CDR3 here is CASKQRTVRGDTQYF. As DNA, the CDR3 is TGTGCCAGCAAACAAAGGACGGTAAGGGGAGATACGCAGTATTTT.

The chain is built from TRBV6-5 and TRBJ2-1; perhaps TRBD2 as D (6 bases). The CDR3 consists of 13 residues. From germline, CDR1 is MNHEY and CDR2 SVGAGI. V lost 4 bases, J lost 6 bases, and 10 bases lay in between. This CDR3 reads CASSWEVGNEQFF. The DNA of the CDR3 is TGTGCCAGCAGTTGGGAGGTGGGCAATGAGCAGTTCTTC.